A single sample gave rise to the 5 T cell receptor beta chains below, sequenced in a study of T cells in Graves' hyperthyroidism and ophthalmopathy (dated by TCRdb to the late 2010s). Libraries were made using multiplex PCR. Reads for this sample came from an Illumina HiSeq 2000. TCR beta CDR3 regions were amplified from RNA transcripts. The first round of RT-PCR for the TCR CDR3 was performed with the HTBI primer set and the Qiagen OneStep RT-PCR kit. Using fastp trimming at Q25 and MiXCR clonotype assembly, TCRdb reanalyzed the public sequencing data and kept in-frame beta chains. Each entry merges the rows of one CDR3 protein and shows their most common DNA and genes. A total of roughly 420,000 distinct CDR3 sequences appear in this sample, roughly 13% of them only once. The top ten constitute about 4.9% of the sample. Specimen: blood. The receptor source for this set is a woman aged 18-29 years with Graves' hyperthyroidism.

This clonotype was seen repeatedly, ten times or more. V is TRBV12-3 or TRBV12-4 and J is TRBJ2-1; 8 nucleotides match TRBD2. The CDR3 loop spans 16 amino acids. V trimming: 5 bases; J trimming: 7 bases; junction bases outside the gene matches: 13. The CDR3 sequence is CASSRGGRSVENEQFF. CDR3 sequence (DNA): TGTGCCAGCAGTCGAGGCGGGAGGTCCGTGGAGAATGAGCAGTTCTTC.

This clonotype was detected many times. The V gene is TRBV28, the J gene TRBJ1-2; D is perhaps TRBD1 (5 bases). The length of the CDR3 is 14 residues. CDR1 is MDHEN, CDR2 SYDVKM, per germline. V dropped 2 bases and J dropped 6 bases, with 13 bases sitting between them. DNA of the CDR3: TGTGCCAGCAGTTTAATGGGACCGGCGGATGGCTACACCTTC. Translated, it gives CASSLMGPADGYTF.

This chain joins TRBV5-1 and TRBJ2-7, with D perhaps TRBD1 (6 bases). Germline lookup yields CDR1 SGHRS and CDR2 YFSETQ. The CDR3 length is 14 residues. Deletions cut 0 bases from V and 3 bases from J, with 10 bases between. This CDR3 reads CASSLDREGYEQYF. The CDR3 bases are TGCGCCAGCAGCTTGGACAGGGAAGGCTACGAGCAGTACTTC.

This clonotype was detected many times. The chain joins TRBV6-1 to TRBJ2-3, with 10 bases lining up with TRBD2. J was trimmed by 0 bases and V by 6 bases; bases with no gene match: 3. Germline V gives CDR1 MNHNS, CDR2 SASEGT. The CDR3 covers 15 residues. The DNA for the CDR3 is TGTGCCAGCAGGAGACTAGCGGGTAGCACAGATACGCAGTATTTT. Translating gives CASRRLAGSTDTQYF.

This clonotype has more than one count but fewer than ten. The CDR3 sequence is CASSLGQGAGDTEAFF. CDR3 coding DNA: TGTGCCAGCAGCTTGGGACAGGGGGCCGGGGATACTGAAGCTTTCTTT. The gene calls are TRBV11-3 and TRBJ1-1; 12 bases agree with TRBD1. The J segment lost 5 bases and the V segment lost 3 bases, leaving 7 bases of the junction unmatched. The CDR3 spans 16 residues. The germline V gene encodes CDR1 SGHNT and CDR2 YENEEA.